The clone carrying this TCR beta chain occurred a few times. Its antigen is undetermined. Broader study findings: Tumor Tregs overlapped most with tumor, then blood, naive CD4+ cells. The larger-cohort validation was restricted to a single TCR beta V-J rearrangement rather than whole repertoires. Tumor memory CD4+ T cell TCR gene usage clustered with blood and lymph node memory CD4+ cells and lymph node naive CD4+ cells.

Tregs were sorted as CD4+CD25+CD127-/low cells. CDR1 is SGHVS and CDR2 is FNYEAQ in the germline V gene. The V end was cut by 5 bases, the J end by 2 bases, with 5 bases between. The CDR3 contains 12 residues. Constant-region reverse primers amplified full-length variable regions, followed by semi-nested Nested Universal Primer A PCR. TCRdb reprocessed the 5' RACE reads with MiXCR, giving one entry per CDR3 protein. The table has over 25,000 distinct CDR3 sequences, roughly 27% seen once; the top ten hold around 2.3%. Input material: tumor-infiltrating Tregs sorted from the breast tumor. This chain uses TRBV7-6 with TRBJ2-3; D unclear. This clonotype originated in a female donor with breast cancer. CDR3 in DNA: TGTGCCAGCAGCCGCCCCACAGATACGCAGTATTTT. Translating it yields CASSRPTDTQYF.